This T cell receptor beta chain was recorded in a study of HIV-infected children after antiretroviral therapy interruption. Whole-study findings and limits: After treatment interruption started, naive CD4+ CDR3 overlap across time points dropped. By the end of treatment interruption, naive CD4+ clonality (Gini) increased.

This CDR3 contains 24 residues. Trimming pared 2 bases from V and 0 bases from J, leaving 32 bases between. CDR1 is SEHNR, CDR2 FQNEAQ, per germline (reference sequence). RNA-based 3' RACE libraries used unique molecular identifiers. TCRdb called the 3' RACE reads again in MiXCR, with one record for every CDR3 protein. The repertoire holds fewer than 20,000 distinct CDR3 sequences, with approximately 3.6% as singletons. Treatment in this sample: PENTA 11 planned treatment interruption arm or continuous ART arm. Naive CD4+ CD45RA+ CD45RO- T cells were sorted from thawed PBMCs. The table lists this clonotype with many counts. Its antigen is currently unknown.

The sequenced sample was CD45RA+ CD4+ T cells from PBMCs, obtained from a donor given antiretroviral therapy, either interrupted or continuous. This sample's subset: naive CD4+ CD45RA+ CD45RO- T cells. This clonotype originated in a child between 2 and 17 years old with HIV. The chain is built from TRBV7-9 and TRBJ2-6; D possibly uses TRBD1 or TRBD2 (5 bases each). The CDR3 region is CASSLLTPPYAGTDQNSGANVLTF. As DNA, the CDR3 is TGTGCCAGCAGCTTATTGACCCCTCCCTACGCCGGGACGGACCAGAACTCTGGGGCCAACGTCCTGACTTTC.